Each of the 14 T cell receptor beta chains below was sequenced from the same sample in a study of CD8 T cells in ankylosing spondylitis. Broader study findings: A motif of fewer than ten highly homologous TCR beta variants was seen as apparently characteristic of ankylosing spondylitis blood.

No antigens are known for them. TCRdb independently ran MiXCR on the 5' RACE reads; one entry per CDR3 protein. The repertoire holds more than 650,000 distinct CDR3 sequences, with roughly 12% as singletons. Sequencing input: blood, either unsorted or a sorted T cell fraction (not recorded which). The receptors were gathered from a male donor with ankylosing spondylitis.

The chain employs TRBV20-1 and TRBJ1-5; D ambiguous. CDR1 DFQATT and CDR2 SNEGSKA come from the germline V gene (reference sequence). The CDR3 length is 12 residues. The germline V and J ends were trimmed by 6 bases and 6 bases, with 12 bases remaining between them. The CDR3 loop reads CSARTAGQPQHF. CDR3 coding DNA: TGCAGTGCAAGGACTGCCGGTCAGCCCCAGCATTTT.

This clonotype has only a few counts. The chain carries TRBV10-3 and TRBJ2-7; D gene ambiguous. The CDR3 extends over 11 amino acids. Germline CDR1 reads ENHRY; CDR2 reads SYGVKD. V lost 8 bases, J lost 3 bases, and 8 bases lay in between. The CDR3 reads CAIGKGYEQYF. The CDR3 bases are TGTGCCATCGGGAAGGGCTACGAGCAGTACTTC.

With regard to this clonotype: Possible read error: a much larger clone is one base away. This chain joins TRBV29-1 and TRBJ1-1; no definite D call. Per the germline V gene, CDR1 is SQVTM and CDR2 is ANQGSEA. The CDR3 length is 13 residues. The CDR3 DNA reads as TGCAGCGCTGAAGTGGTCAGGAACACTGAAGCTTTCTTT. It is translated as CSAEVVRNTEAFF.

The chain employs TRBV7-2 and TRBJ2-5, with D perhaps TRBD1 (6 bases). This CDR3 is 14 amino acids long. Germline lookup yields CDR1 SGHTA and CDR2 FQGNSA. V lost 4 bases and J lost 1, with 10 bases in between. The CDR3 DNA follows: TGTGCCAGCAGCTGGACAGCCTTCCAAGAGACCCAGTACTTC. This gives the protein CASSWTAFQETQYF. Filled out from reference TRBV7-2 and TRBJ2-5, the complete variable domain reads GAGVSQSPSNKVTEKGKDVELRCDPISGHTALYWYRQSLGQGLEFLIYFQGNSAPDKSGLPSDRFSAERTGGSVSTLTIQRTQQEDSAVYLCASSWTAFQETQYFGPGTRLLVL.

This sequence joins TRBV6-1 and TRBJ2-7, with TRBD1 matching 11 bases. V lost 10 bases to trimming and J lost 9 bases; unmatched junction nucleotides: 17. The CDR3 is made up of 15 amino acids. Germline assignment: CDR1 MNHNS and CDR2 SASEGT. The CDR3 nucleotides read TGTGCCACCACAGCCCCTGGGACAGGGGGTGGAGGGCAGTACTTC. The encoded protein is CATTAPGTGGGGQYF.

This clonotype occurred many times. The chain recombines TRBV24-1 with TRBJ1-5, with TRBD1 matching 7 bases. Trimming removed 5 bases from V and 7 bases from J; junction bases left unmatched: 4. The length of the CDR3 is 13 residues. In germline, CDR1 is KGHDR, CDR2 SFDVKD. This CDR3 is CATSGRDRQPQHF. The CDR3 DNA reads TGTGCCACCAGTGGCAGGGACAGACAGCCCCAGCATTTT.

The rearrangement joins TRBV12-3 or TRBV12-4 to TRBJ2-2; tentatively, D is TRBD2 (6 bases). The V end lost 2 bases, the J end lost 6 bases, and 13 bases lay between the germline ends. The CDR3 totals 15 residues. CDR3 region: CASSLIPSVPGELFF. In nucleotides, the CDR3 is TGTGCCAGCAGTTTAATTCCTAGCGTGCCCGGGGAGCTGTTTTTT.

In this sample, this clonotype turned up a few times. V is TRBV10-3 and J is TRBJ2-7; D possibly corresponds to TRBD2 (6 bases). The CDR3 is 14 amino acids. The V gene lost 3 bases and the J gene lost 4 bases, with 13 bases spanning the gap. CDR1 is ENHRY, CDR2 SYGVKD, per germline. In DNA, the CDR3 is TGTGCCATCAGTGATGCGGGAACTTTTTACGAGCAGTACTTC. It is translated as CAISDAGTFYEQYF.

This chain uses TRBV12-3 or TRBV12-4 with TRBJ2-3; D remains ambiguous. V was clipped by 6 bases and J by 6 bases, with 13 bases between them. CDR3 length: 13 amino acids. In DNA, the CDR3 is TGTGCCAGCAGCCCACAAGCCACGGATACGCAGTATTTT. Protein product: CASSPQATDTQYF.

The chain uses TRBV25-1 and TRBJ2-1; D ambiguous. V shed 6 bases and J shed 6 bases, with 15 bases lying between them. The CDR3 totals 14 residues. In germline, CDR1 is MGHDK, CDR2 SYGVNS. The chain's CDR3 is CASSPIGAGNEQFF. The DNA of the CDR3 is TGTGCCAGCAGCCCAATCGGAGCTGGCAATGAGCAGTTCTTC.

This clonotype was seen a few times. The V gene is TRBV7-9, the J gene TRBJ2-1; 7 positions match TRBD1. The CDR3 has 15 residues. The junction had 7 bases not matched to a gene; V was cut back by 6 bases and J by 2 bases. The V gene's germline CDR1 is SEHNR and CDR2 FQNEAQ (reference sequence). The CDR3 DNA sequence: TGTGCCAGCAGGGGTTACAGGGGCGCCTACAATGAGCAGTTCTTC. This codes for CASRGYRGAYNEQFF.

The rearrangement joins TRBV6-1 to TRBJ2-7; 7 bases agree with TRBD1. This CDR3 has 15 amino acids. With 6 bases clipped from V and 1 base from J, the junction kept 9 bases outside the gene matches. Germline CDR1 reads MNHNS; CDR2 reads SASEGT. The CDR3 region has the DNA TGTGCCAGCAGCCTGACGGGACAGATGTCCTACGAGCAGTACTTC. Its translation: CASSLTGQMSYEQYF.

The genes are TRBV29-1 and TRBJ2-6; D may be TRBD1 (6 bases). Germline V lookup: CDR1 SQVTM, CDR2 ANQGSEA. The V gene lost 6 bases and the J gene lost 0 bases, with 9 bases spanning the gap. The CDR3 runs to 14 residues. The CDR3 loop is CSVPRGSGANVLTF. CDR3 bases: TGCAGCGTGCCCAGGGGCTCTGGGGCCAACGTCCTGACTTTC. The full variable domain, rest sourced from reference TRBV29-1 and TRBJ2-6, is SAVISQKPSRDICQRGTSLTIQCQVDSQVTMMFWYRQQPGQSLTLIATANQGSEATYESGFVIDKFPISRPNLTFSTLTVSNMSPEDSSIYLCSVPRGSGANVLTFGAGSRLTVL.

This clonotype has more than one count but fewer than ten. The CDR3 loop is CSVEAGHGYGYTF. For the CDR3, the DNA is TGCAGCGTTGAGGCGGGGCACGGCTATGGCTACACCTTC. The rearrangement joins TRBV29-1 to TRBJ1-2; D might be TRBD1 (5 bases). CDR3 length: 13 residues. V lost 3 bases to trimming and J lost 4 bases, with 12 bases between them. The germline CDR1 and CDR2 sequences are SQVTM and ANQGSEA.